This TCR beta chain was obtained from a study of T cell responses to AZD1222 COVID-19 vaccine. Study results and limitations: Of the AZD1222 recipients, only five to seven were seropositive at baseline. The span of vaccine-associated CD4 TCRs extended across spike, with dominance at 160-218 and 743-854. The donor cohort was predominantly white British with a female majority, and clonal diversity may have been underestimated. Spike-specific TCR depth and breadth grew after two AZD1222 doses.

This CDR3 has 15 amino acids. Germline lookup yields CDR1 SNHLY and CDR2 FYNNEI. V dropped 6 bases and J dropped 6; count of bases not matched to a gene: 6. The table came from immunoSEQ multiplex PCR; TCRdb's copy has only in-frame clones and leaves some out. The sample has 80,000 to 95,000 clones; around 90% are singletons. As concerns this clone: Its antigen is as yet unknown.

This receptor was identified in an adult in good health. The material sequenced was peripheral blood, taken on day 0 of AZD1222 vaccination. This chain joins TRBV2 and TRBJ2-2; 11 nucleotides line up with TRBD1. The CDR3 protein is CASRGGQGVPGELFF. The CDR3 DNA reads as TGTGCCAGCAGAGGGGGACAGGGGGTGCCCGGGGAGCTGTTTTTT.